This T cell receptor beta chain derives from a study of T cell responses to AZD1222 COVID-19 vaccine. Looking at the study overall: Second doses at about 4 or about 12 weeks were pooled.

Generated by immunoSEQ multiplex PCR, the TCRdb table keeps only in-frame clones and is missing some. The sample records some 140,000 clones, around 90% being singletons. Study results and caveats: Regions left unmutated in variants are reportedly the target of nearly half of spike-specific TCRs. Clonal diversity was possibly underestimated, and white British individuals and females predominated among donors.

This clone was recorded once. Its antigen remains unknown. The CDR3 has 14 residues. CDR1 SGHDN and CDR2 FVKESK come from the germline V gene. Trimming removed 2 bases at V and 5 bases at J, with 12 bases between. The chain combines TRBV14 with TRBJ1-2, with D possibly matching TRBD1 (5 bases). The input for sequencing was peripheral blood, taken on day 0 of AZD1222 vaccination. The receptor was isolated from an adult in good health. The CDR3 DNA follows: TGTGCCAGCAGCCAATCACCGGCAGGGTATGGCTACACCTTC. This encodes CASSQSPAGYGYTF.